This T cell receptor beta chain emerged from a study of blood T cell repertoires in COVID-19. This CDR3 is 17 amino acids long. In the original workflow: By means of reference gene primer amplification, nucleated cell counts were estimated. The assay was immunoSEQ multiplex PCR, and TCRdb's table has in-frame clones only and misses some. V, J and clone size are taken as reported in that table, and D and trimming were inferred from the DNA itself. The sample yields some 160,000 clones, just over 90% seen once. The source of this sequence is a man aged 18 to 35 with acute or convalescent COVID-19. This chain connects TRBV21-1 to TRBJ2-1; the table's D call TRBD1 went unverified against the DNA. TRBV21-1 is annotated as a pseudogene. Sequencing was performed on peripheral blood. The CDR3 protein is CASSKDLRTTLGNEQFF. The DNA of the CDR3 is TGTGCCAGCAGCAAAGATCTCCGGACAACTTTGGGCAATGAGCAGTTCTTC.